This T cell receptor (beta chain) was observed in a study of beta chain features in type 1 diabetes. With 5 bases removed from V and 7 bases from J, the gap between germline ends came to 14 bases. The CDR3 loop spans 13 amino acids. Germline values: CDR1 GTSNPN, CDR2 SVGIG (reference sequence). Isolated RNA was reverse transcribed in full, so expressed TCRB transcripts were sequenced. Profiling relied on immunoSEQ multiplex PCR, and the TCRdb table lists in-frame clones only, not all of them. The profile shows fewer than 150,000 clones, around 7% of them singletons. The receptor was isolated from a woman aged 25 to 39 in good health. Input material: central memory CD4+ T cells from blood. V gene TRBV30 combines with J gene TRBJ2-2, with TRBD2 as a possible D gene (5 bases). For the CDR3, the DNA is TGTGCCTGGGATAGGGTTGAGGGCGGGGAGCTGTTTTTT. This sequence encodes CAWDRVEGGELFF.